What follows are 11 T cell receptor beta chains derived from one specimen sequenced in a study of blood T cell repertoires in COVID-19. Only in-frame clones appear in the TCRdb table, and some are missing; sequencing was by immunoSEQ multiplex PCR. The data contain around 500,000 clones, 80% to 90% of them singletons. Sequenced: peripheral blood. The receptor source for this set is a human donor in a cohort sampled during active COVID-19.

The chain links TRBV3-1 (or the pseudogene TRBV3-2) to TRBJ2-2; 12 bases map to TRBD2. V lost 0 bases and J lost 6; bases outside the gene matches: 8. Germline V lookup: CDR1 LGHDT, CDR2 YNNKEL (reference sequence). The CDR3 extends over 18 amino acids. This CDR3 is CASSQESLLAGGSGELFF. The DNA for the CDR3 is TGTGCCAGCAGCCAAGAGAGTCTTCTAGCGGGAGGGTCCGGGGAGCTGTTTTTT.

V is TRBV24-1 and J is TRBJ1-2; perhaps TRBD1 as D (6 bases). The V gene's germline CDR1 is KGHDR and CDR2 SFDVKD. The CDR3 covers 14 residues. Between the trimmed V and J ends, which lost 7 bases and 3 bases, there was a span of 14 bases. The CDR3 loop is CATRADSYDYGYTF. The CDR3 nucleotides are TGTGCCACCAGGGCGGACAGTTATGACTATGGCTACACCTTC.

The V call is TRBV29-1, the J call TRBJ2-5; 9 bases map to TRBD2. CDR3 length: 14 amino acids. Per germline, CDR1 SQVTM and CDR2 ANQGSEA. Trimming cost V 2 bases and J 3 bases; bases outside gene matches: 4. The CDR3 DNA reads TGCAGCGTTGAATTCCTAGCGGGAAAAGAGACCCAGTACTTC. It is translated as CSVEFLAGKETQYF. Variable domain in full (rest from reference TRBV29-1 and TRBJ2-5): SAVISQKPSRDICQRGTSLTIQCQVDSQVTMMFWYRQQPGQSLTLIATANQGSEATYESGFVIDKFPISRPNLTFSTLTVSNMSPEDSSIYLCSVEFLAGKETQYFGPGTRLLVL.

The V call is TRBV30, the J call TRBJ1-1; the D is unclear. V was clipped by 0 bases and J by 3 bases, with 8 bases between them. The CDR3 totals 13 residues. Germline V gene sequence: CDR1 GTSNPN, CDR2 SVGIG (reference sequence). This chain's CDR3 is CAWSVQEDTEAFF. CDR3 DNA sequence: TGTGCCTGGAGTGTTCAGGAGGACACTGAAGCTTTCTTT.

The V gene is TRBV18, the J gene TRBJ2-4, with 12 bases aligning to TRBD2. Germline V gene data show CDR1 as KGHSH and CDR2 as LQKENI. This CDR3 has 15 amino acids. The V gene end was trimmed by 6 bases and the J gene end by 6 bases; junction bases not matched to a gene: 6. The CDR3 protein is CASSTTSGSLNIQYF. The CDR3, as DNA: TGTGCCAGCTCCACGACTAGCGGGAGCCTAAACATTCAGTACTTC.

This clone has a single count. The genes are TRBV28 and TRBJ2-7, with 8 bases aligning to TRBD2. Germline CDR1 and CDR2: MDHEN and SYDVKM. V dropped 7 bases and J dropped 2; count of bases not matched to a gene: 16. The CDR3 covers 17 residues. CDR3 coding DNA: TGTGCCAGCACCACATACCCCTACGGGGGGGGCCCCTACGAGCAGTACTTC. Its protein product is CASTTYPYGGGPYEQYF.

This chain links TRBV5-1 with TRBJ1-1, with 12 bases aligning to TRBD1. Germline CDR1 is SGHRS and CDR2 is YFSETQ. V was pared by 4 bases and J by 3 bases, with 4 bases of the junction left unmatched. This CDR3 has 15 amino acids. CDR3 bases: TGCGCCAGCAGCGCGGGGACAGGGGGCTACACTGAAGCTTTCTTT. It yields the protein CASSAGTGGYTEAFF.

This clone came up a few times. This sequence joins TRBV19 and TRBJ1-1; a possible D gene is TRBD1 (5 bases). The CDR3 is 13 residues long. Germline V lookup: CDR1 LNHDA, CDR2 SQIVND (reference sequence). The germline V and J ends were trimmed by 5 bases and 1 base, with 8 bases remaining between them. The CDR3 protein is CASSVTENTEAFF. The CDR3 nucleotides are TGTGCCAGTAGTGTGACAGAGAACACTGAAGCTTTCTTT.

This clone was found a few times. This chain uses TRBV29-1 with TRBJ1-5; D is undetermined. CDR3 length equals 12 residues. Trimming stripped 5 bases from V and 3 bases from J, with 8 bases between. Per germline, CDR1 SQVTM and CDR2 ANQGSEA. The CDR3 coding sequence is TGCAGCGTTAGAGAGAACAATCAGCCCCAGCATTTT. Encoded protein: CSVRENNQPQHF.

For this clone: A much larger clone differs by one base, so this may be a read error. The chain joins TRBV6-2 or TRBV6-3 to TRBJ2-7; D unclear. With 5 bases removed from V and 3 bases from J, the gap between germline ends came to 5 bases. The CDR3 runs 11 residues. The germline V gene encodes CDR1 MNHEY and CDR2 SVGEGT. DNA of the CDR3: TGTGCCAGCAGTCTCTACTACGAGCAGTACTTC. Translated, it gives CASSLYYEQYF.

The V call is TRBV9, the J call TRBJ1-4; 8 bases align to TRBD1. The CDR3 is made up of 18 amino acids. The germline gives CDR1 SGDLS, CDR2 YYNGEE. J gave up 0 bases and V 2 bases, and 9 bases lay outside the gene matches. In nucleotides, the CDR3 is TGTGCCAGCAGCGTGGGACAGGCGATCTTTGCAACTAATGAAAAACTGTTTTTT. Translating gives CASSVGQAIFATNEKLFF. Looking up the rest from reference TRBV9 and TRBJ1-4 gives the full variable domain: DSGVTQTPKHLITATGQRVTLRCSPRSGDLSVYWYQQSLDQGLQFLIQYYNGEERAKGNILERFSAQQFPDLHSELNLSSLELGDSALYFCASSVGQAIFATNEKLFFGSGTQLSVL.